The clone carrying this T cell receptor (beta chain) appeared a few times. The TCR beta CDR3 regions underwent amplification using RNA transcripts as the source. The study used the HTBI primer set for a first-round RT-PCR of the TCR CDR3. TCRdb analysed the multiplex PCR reads with MiXCR anew, one entry per CDR3 protein. The data show approximately 620,000 distinct CDR3 sequences, 11% to 15% seen once. The data derive from a study of T cells in Graves' hyperthyroidism and ophthalmopathy. The CDR3 is made up of 14 amino acids. CDR1 is GTSNPN, CDR2 SVGIG, per germline (reference sequence). The V gene end was trimmed by 4 bases and the J gene end by 6 bases; junction bases not matched to a gene: 3.

Sequencing used blood. This TCR was sampled from a woman aged 25 to 39 with Graves' hyperthyroidism that later progressed to Graves' ophthalmopathy. J is TRBJ2-2 and V is TRBV30, with 12 positions matching TRBD1. The CDR3 is CAWTGQGAPGELFF. In DNA, the CDR3 is TGTGCCTGGACGGGACAGGGGGCGCCCGGGGAGCTGTTTTTT.